This T cell receptor beta chain was captured by sequencing in a study of Ad26.COV2.S vaccination and SARS-CoV-2 variants. As for the study in general: As a participant in COV1001, the donor was in the Ad26.COV2.S trial arm.

The germline gives CDR1 ENHRY, CDR2 SYGVKD. The CDR3 loop spans 17 amino acids. V lost 3 bases to trimming and J lost 8 bases, with 25 bases between them. Data came from immunoSEQ multiplex PCR; TCRdb stores just in-frame clones and leaves some out. Of under 600,000 clones listed, approximately 90% are singletons. Findings and caveats of the study: Participants given vaccine showed non-spike TCR breadth similar to that of placebo recipients.

Concerning this clone itself: Its antigen is not identified.

Specified treatment: roughly 18 received Ad26.COV2.S at low or high dose, single or two shots; about 5 received placebo; per-sample allocation not given. Following the first vaccine or placebo injection, samples were taken on day 63. The chain carries TRBV10-3 and TRBJ1-1, with unresolved D. This specimen consisted of peripheral blood, obtained in a trial of Ad26.COV2.S vaccine versus placebo. The sequence was collected from a person between 18 and 65 years old who received the Ad26.COV2.S COVID-19 vaccine or a placebo. CDR3 nucleotide sequence: TGTGCCATCAGTGAAGTCCCGCCCCCTTCGCGGCGTCGAGAAGCTTTCTTT. It yields the protein CAISEVPPPSRRREAFF.